Following are 32 T cell receptor beta chains from one sample sequenced in a study of Ad26.COV2.S vaccination and SARS-CoV-2 variants. Generated by immunoSEQ multiplex PCR, the TCRdb table keeps only in-frame clones and is missing some. Of about 98,000 clones listed, less than 85% were seen once; the top ten hold 17%. The material sequenced was peripheral blood, taken after recovery from COVID-19. The source of these receptors is a human donor who had recovered from COVID-19.

V gene TRBV3-1 (or the pseudogene TRBV3-2) combines with J gene TRBJ2-7; no reliable D call. CDR3 size: 14 residues. Germline assignment: CDR1 LGHDT and CDR2 YNNKEL (reference sequence). Trimming pared 1 base from V and 3 bases from J, leaving 10 bases between. The CDR3 DNA reads as TGTGCCAGCAGCCAAGGGGGATCCGACTACGAGCAGTACTTC. It codes for CASSQGGSDYEQYF.

This chain uses TRBV21-1 with TRBJ2-7; TRBD2 is the table's D call and was not checked against the DNA. TRBV21-1 is listed as a pseudogene. The length of the CDR3 is 15 residues. The CDR3 DNA reads TGTGCCAGCAGCGCCGCGGGGGGGAGATCCTACGAGCAGTACTTC. Its protein product is CASSAAGGRSYEQYF.

The chain links TRBV6-6 to TRBJ1-1; 7 positions match TRBD1. This CDR3 contains 16 residues. Germline CDR1 and CDR2: MNHNY and SVGAGI (reference sequence). The V segment lost 7 bases and the J segment 0 bases; nucleotides outside the gene matches: 11. The CDR3 is CASTPARGQMNTEAFF. The CDR3 DNA follows: TGTGCCAGCACCCCCGCCCGGGGACAGATGAACACTGAAGCTTTCTTT.

The chain couples TRBV5-1 to TRBJ1-6; no clear D. The CDR3 totals 14 residues. Germline CDR1 and CDR2: SGHRS and YFSETQ. Trimming took off 0 bases at V and 8 bases at J, with 9 bases between the two ends. CDR3 protein: CASSLGSADSPLHF. CDR3 coding DNA: TGCGCCAGCAGCTTGGGGTCGGCGGATTCACCCCTCCACTTT.

This chain uses TRBV9 with TRBJ2-3; 8 bases are a match to TRBD1. J gave up 1 base and V 0 bases, and 7 bases lay outside the gene matches. The germline gives CDR1 SGDLS, CDR2 YYNGEE. The CDR3 covers 17 residues. CDR3 amino acids: CASSVEWAGGGTDTQYF. The DNA of the CDR3 is TGTGCCAGCAGCGTAGAATGGGCAGGGGGCGGCACAGATACGCAGTATTTT.

The V call is TRBV6-5, the J call TRBJ2-6; the D gene is possibly TRBD2 (7 bases). This CDR3 is built from 14 residues. V was cut by 10 bases and J by 2 bases, with 12 bases left in between. Germline CDR1 is MNHEY and CDR2 is SVGAGI. The CDR3 DNA reads TGTGCCACAGAGGGGGGGCCTGGGGCCAACGTCCTGACTTTC. Translated, it gives CATEGGPGANVLTF.

The chain recombines TRBV19 with TRBJ1-1; 7 nucleotides match TRBD1. The junction had 10 bases not matched to a gene; V was cut back by 10 bases and J by 5 bases. This CDR3 comprises 13 residues. In germline, CDR1 is LNHDA, CDR2 SQIVND (reference sequence). CDR3 DNA: TGTGCCACCCTAAGACAGGGAAATACTGAAGCTTTCTTT. It translates to CATLRQGNTEAFF. Combining the CDR3 with reference TRBV19 and TRBJ1-1 gives the whole variable domain DGGITQSPKYLFRKEGQNVTLSCEQNLNHDAMYWYRQDPGQGLRLIYYSQIVNDFQKGDIAEGYSVSREKKESFPLTVTSAQKNPTAFYLCATLRQGNTEAFFGQGTRLTVV.

The chain is built from TRBV6-5 and TRBJ2-7; TRBD2 agrees at 7 bases. CDR1 and CDR2 (germline): MNHEY, SVGAGI. The CDR3 runs to 13 residues. V was clipped by 8 bases and J by 1 base; unmatched bases: 5. Here the CDR3 reads CASHGGGSYEQYF. The CDR3 region has the DNA TGTGCCAGCCATGGCGGGGGATCCTACGAGCAGTACTTC.

The genes are TRBV6-5 and TRBJ2-7; TRBD1 might be the D (6 bases). The CDR3 is 14 residues long. V was trimmed by 3 bases and J by 5 bases, leaving 14 bases between them. The germline gives CDR1 MNHEY, CDR2 SVGAGI. CDR3 coding DNA: TGTGCCAGCAGTTATTTACAGGGTTTCGACGAGCAGTACTTC. It is translated as CASSYLQGFDEQYF.

The CDR3 DNA sequence: TGTGCCAGTAGTATAGGCTCTCCGGGGAATCAGCCCCAGCATTTT. Its translation is CASSIGSPGNQPQHF. This chain uses TRBV19 with TRBJ1-5; D is undetermined. Trimming pared 1 base from V and 4 bases from J, leaving 11 bases between. The CDR3 has 15 residues. Germline assignment: CDR1 LNHDA and CDR2 SQIVND (reference sequence). The full variable domain, its missing parts supplied by reference TRBV19 and TRBJ1-5, is DGGITQSPKYLFRKEGQNVTLSCEQNLNHDAMYWYRQDPGQGLRLIYYSQIVNDFQKGDIAEGYSVSREKKESFPLTVTSAQKNPTAFYLCASSIGSPGNQPQHFGDGTRLSIL.

The chain carries TRBV7-9 and TRBJ2-1; 9 bases fit TRBD2. The J segment lost 7 bases and the V segment lost 5 bases, leaving 9 bases of the junction unmatched. Germline lookup yields CDR1 SEHNR and CDR2 FQNEAQ (reference sequence). This CDR3 region has 15 residues. CDR3 loop: CASSLSGTSQNEQFF. DNA of the CDR3: TGTGCCAGCAGCCTTTCTGGGACTAGCCAAAATGAGCAGTTCTTC. Supplemented by reference TRBV7-9 and TRBJ2-1, the full variable domain reads DTGVSQNPRHKITKRGQNVTFRCDPISEHNRLYWYRQTLGQGPEFLTYFQNEAQLEKSRLLSDRFSAERPKGSFSTLEIQRTEQGDSAMYLCASSLSGTSQNEQFFGPGTRLTVL.

The gene calls are TRBV28 and TRBJ2-5; either TRBD1 or TRBD2 may fit D (7 bases each). CDR1 is MDHEN and CDR2 is SYDVKM in the germline V gene. This CDR3 is 13 amino acids long. Trimming removed 8 bases from V and 4 bases from J, with 14 bases in between. The CDR3 DNA reads as TGTGCCAGCCAGGGGGGGCGAGGAGAGACCCAGTACTTC. It encodes CASQGGRGETQYF.

The chain carries TRBV24-1 and TRBJ1-5; TRBD1 matches at 7 bases. The CDR3 extends over 14 amino acids. Germline-derived CDR1 and CDR2 are KGHDR and SFDVKD. V lost 10 bases and J lost 5; bases outside the gene matches: 10. Here the CDR3 reads CATSRDRADQPQHF. The CDR3 nucleotides read TGTGCCACGTCAAGGGACAGAGCGGATCAGCCCCAGCATTTT.

This clone showed up just a few times. The chain joins TRBV5-1 to TRBJ1-2; TRBD1 matches at 9 bases. J gave up 8 bases and V 3 bases, and 5 bases lay outside the gene matches. Looked up from germline, CDR1 is SGHRS and CDR2 is YFSETQ. This CDR3 region has 13 residues. The CDR3 DNA reads as TGCGCCAGCAGCTCCGGGACAGGGTTCGGCTACACCTTC. This translates into CASSSGTGFGYTF.

The chain uses TRBV30 and TRBJ1-2, with unresolved D. Germline CDR1 reads GTSNPN; CDR2 reads SVGIG (reference sequence). The CDR3 length is 13 residues. V was shortened by 1 base and J by 2 bases, with 8 bases between the two germline ends. The chain's CDR3 is CAWSEAANYGYTF. CDR3 sequence (DNA): TGTGCCTGGAGTGAGGCAGCGAACTATGGCTACACCTTC.

The chain couples TRBV12-3 or TRBV12-4 to TRBJ1-1; D is undetermined. Trimming pared 6 bases from V and 7 bases from J, leaving 9 bases between. The CDR3 has 11 residues. The CDR3 nucleotides are TGTGCCAGCAGGACCCCTTTTGAAGCTTTCTTT. Residues: CASRTPFEAFF.

CDR3 sequence reads: CASSQGHNTGELFF. DNA of the CDR3: TGTGCCAGCAGCCAGGGACACAACACCGGGGAGCTGTTTTTT. This rearrangement joins TRBV7-3 to TRBJ2-2; maybe TRBD1 (6 bases). This CDR3 has 14 residues. The V end lost 5 bases, the J end lost 2 bases, and 9 bases lay between the germline ends. Looked up from germline, CDR1 is SGHTA and CDR2 is FQGTGA.

The chain recombines TRBV12-3 or TRBV12-4 with TRBJ2-5, with D possibly TRBD2 on 6 matching bases. V lost 5 bases and J lost 5, with 6 bases in between. CDR3 length equals 11 residues. In DNA form, the CDR3 reads TGTGCCAGCAGTGGGGGGGAGACCCAGTACTTC. Its translation: CASSGGETQYF.

V is TRBV19 and J is TRBJ1-5; D is undetermined. The germline V gene has CDR1 LNHDA and CDR2 SQIVND (reference sequence). CDR3 length: 13 amino acids. Trimming pared 4 bases from V and 10 bases from J, leaving 14 bases between. The CDR3 nucleotides read TGTGCCAGTAGTACAGGAGATGTCCGACCCCAGCATTTT. Protein product: CASSTGDVRPQHF.

This rearrangement joins TRBV29-1 to TRBJ2-1; 7 bases agree with TRBD1. Unmatched junction bases numbered 8, after V lost 5 bases and J lost 4 bases. The length of the CDR3 is 14 residues. Per germline, CDR1 SQVTM and CDR2 ANQGSEA. The CDR3 protein is CSVRPGTDYNEQFF. CDR3 in DNA: TGCAGCGTTCGACCCGGGACAGATTACAATGAGCAGTTCTTC.

The chain recombines TRBV6-2 or TRBV6-3 with TRBJ1-1, with D perhaps matching TRBD1 (6 bases). This CDR3 spans 12 amino acids. Germline lookup yields CDR1 MNHEY and CDR2 SVGEGT. V was cut by 4 bases and J by 8 bases, with 11 bases left in between. CDR3 DNA: TGTGCCAGCAGTTCCTTACAGGGAGAAGCTTTCTTT. This sequence encodes CASSSLQGEAFF.

This rearrangement joins TRBV4-1 to TRBJ2-5; 11 bases agree with TRBD2. The trim removed 5 bases at V and 5 bases at J, leaving 13 bases unmatched. Germline assignment: CDR1 MGHRA and CDR2 YSYEKL. The CDR3 length is 17 residues. CDR3 in DNA: TGCGCCAGCAGCAAAGGGGCTAGCGGGGGGAGGGGGGAGACCCAGTACTTC. Translated, it gives CASSKGASGGRGETQYF.

The J gene is TRBJ1-2, the V gene TRBV6-5; D unresolved. Germline values: CDR1 MNHEY, CDR2 SVGAGI. The CDR3 is 13 residues long. V was trimmed by 6 bases and J by 4 bases, leaving 12 bases between them. DNA of the CDR3: TGTGCCAGCAGAGCGGACGGGCCCTATGGCTACACCTTC. Translating it yields CASRADGPYGYTF.

This sequence joins TRBV28 and TRBJ2-1; tentatively, D is TRBD1 (6 bases). The germline gives CDR1 MDHEN, CDR2 SYDVKM. The V end lost 6 bases, the J end lost 9 bases, and 27 bases lay between the germline ends. The CDR3 extends over 17 amino acids. CDR3 sequence: CASSTQDKVGGGFEQFF. The DNA of the CDR3 is TGTGCCAGCAGCACCCAGGATAAGGTTGGGGGCGGCTTTGAGCAGTTCTTC.

The chain is built from TRBV11-2 and TRBJ2-1; 8 positions match TRBD2. CDR1 SGHAT and CDR2 FQNNGV come from the germline V gene. V gave up 5 bases and J gave up 4 bases; unmatched junction bases: 10. The CDR3 runs to 16 residues. Here the CDR3 DNA reads TGTGCCAGCAGCCCTCCGGGGGGGGGACTTTACAATGAGCAGTTCTTC. As protein: CASSPPGGGLYNEQFF.

The chain employs TRBV30 and TRBJ1-3; unclear D gene. The CDR3 has 14 residues. Germline V gene sequence: CDR1 GTSNPN, CDR2 SVGIG (reference sequence). V was trimmed by 4 bases and J by 0 bases, leaving 10 bases between them. CDR3 DNA sequence: TGTGCCTGGACCGTGGGAAACTCTGGAAACACCATATATTTT. Its translation: CAWTVGNSGNTIYF.

This chain connects TRBV29-1 to TRBJ2-5, with 8 bases aligning to TRBD2. CDR1 is SQVTM and CDR2 is ANQGSEA in the germline V gene. The CDR3 loop spans 12 amino acids. The CDR3 sequence: CSSSGGQETQYF. The CDR3 DNA reads as TGCAGTTCAAGCGGGGGCCAAGAGACCCAGTACTTC. The full variable domain, completed using reference TRBV29-1 and TRBJ2-5, is SAVISQKPSRDICQRGTSLTIQCQVDSQVTMMFWYRQQPGQSLTLIATANQGSEATYESGFVIDKFPISRPNLTFSTLTVSNMSPEDSSIYLCSSSGGQETQYFGPGTRLLVL.

The gene calls are TRBV4-2 and TRBJ2-5; the match to TRBD2 covers 8 bases. The CDR3 sequence is 17 residues long. Germline assignment: CDR1 LGHNA and CDR2 YNFKEQ. With 0 bases clipped from V and 0 bases from J, the junction kept 6 bases outside the gene matches. The CDR3 DNA reads TGTGCCAGCAGCCAAGACTTGGGACTAGGTAACCAAGAGACCCAGTACTTC. It codes for CASSQDLGLGNQETQYF.

The rearrangement links TRBV4-1 to TRBJ2-6; either TRBD1 or TRBD2 may fit D (5 bases each). V gave up 2 bases and J gave up 0 bases, with 20 bases separating them. Germline CDR1 and CDR2: MGHRA and YSYEKL. The CDR3 loop spans 20 amino acids. CDR3 protein: CASSQSMYRDGRSGANVLTF. The CDR3 DNA reads TGCGCCAGCAGCCAATCTATGTACCGGGACGGACGCTCTGGGGCCAACGTCCTGACTTTC.

The chain uses TRBV12-5 and TRBJ1-5; TRBD1 matches 8 bases. Germline V gene sequence: CDR1 LGHNT, CDR2 FRNRAP. The V segment lost 8 bases and the J segment 2 bases; nucleotides outside the gene matches: 11. The CDR3 has 16 amino acids. The CDR3 region has the DNA TGTGCTAGTTCCAATACCCCGGACAGGGGCAATCAGCCCCAGCATTTT. Translating gives CASSNTPDRGNQPQHF. The variable domain in full, completed from reference TRBV12-5 and TRBJ1-5, reads DARVTQTPRHKVTEMGQEVTMRCQPILGHNTVFWYRQTMMQGLELLAYFRNRAPLDDSGMPKDRFSAEMPDATLATLKIQPSEPRDSAVYFCASSNTPDRGNQPQHFGDGTRLSIL.

The genes are TRBV12-3 or TRBV12-4 and TRBJ1-3; D remains unclear. The ends were cut back, 5 bases at V and 4 bases at J, with 9 bases in the middle. The CDR3 contains 13 residues. The CDR3 coding sequence is TGTGCCAGCAGTGCCCTGGGGGGAAACACCATATATTTT. Residues: CASSALGGNTIYF.

The chain recombines TRBV11-3 with TRBJ1-6; D is uncertain. This CDR3 is 12 amino acids long. The germline V gene encodes CDR1 SGHNT and CDR2 YENEEA. V lost 5 bases to trimming and J lost 12 bases, with 11 bases between them. Here the CDR3 reads CASSDGGGPLHF. CDR3 nucleotides: TGTGCCAGCAGCGACGGCGGAGGACCCCTCCACTTT.